Following are 9 T cell receptor beta chains from one sample sequenced in a study of cytomegalovirus exposure and HLA in healthy donors. Both 60 Vbeta primers and 13 Jbeta primers went into the PCR. Data came from immunoSEQ multiplex PCR; TCRdb stores just in-frame clones and leaves some out. The sample has roughly 150,000 clones, around 85% seen once. What was sequenced was PBMCs. Receptors were obtained from a female donor in good health and CMV-seronegative.

This sequence joins TRBV5-6 and TRBJ2-1; TRBD2 might be the D (5 bases). The CDR3 totals 14 residues. With 1 base removed from V and 3 bases from J, the gap between germline ends came to 8 bases. The V gene's germline CDR1 is SGHDT and CDR2 YYEEEE. CDR3 sequence (DNA): TGTGCCAGCAGCTTGAGAGGGTACTACAATGAGCAGTTCTTC. Translating it yields CASSLRGYYNEQFF. The whole variable domain, filled in from reference TRBV5-6 and TRBJ2-1, reads DAGVTQSPTHLIKTRGQQVTLRCSPKSGHDTVSWYQQALGQGPQFIFQYYEEEERQRGNFPDRFSGHQFPNYSSELNVNALLLGDSALYLCASSLRGYYNEQFFGPGTRLTVL.

The chain is built from TRBV5-1 and TRBJ2-7; possible D gene TRBD1, 6 bases. The length of the CDR3 is 15 residues. In germline, CDR1 is SGHRS, CDR2 YFSETQ. Trimming left V 1 base short and J 0 bases short, with 11 bases between. CDR3 sequence reads: CASSLYRESSYEQYF. Here the CDR3 DNA reads TGCGCCAGCAGCTTGTACAGGGAAAGCTCCTACGAGCAGTACTTC.

Here the CDR3 DNA reads TGTGCCTCATCAGACAGAAAGAACACTGAAGCTTTCTTT. Its translation: CASSDRKNTEAFF. The rearrangement links TRBV2 to TRBJ1-1, with a possible D match to TRBD1 (5 bases). V was shortened by 11 bases and J by 1 base, with 14 bases between the two germline ends. The CDR3 has 13 residues. The germline CDR1 and CDR2 sequences are SNHLY and FYNNEI.

V is TRBV27 and J is TRBJ2-7; 10 positions agree with TRBD1. From germline, CDR1 is MNHEY and CDR2 SMNVEV (reference sequence). Trimming took 6 bases from V and 5 from J; bases not matched to a gene: 10. The CDR3 extends over 15 amino acids. The CDR3: CASSPWGQGLHEQYF. In DNA, the CDR3 is TGTGCCAGCAGCCCCTGGGGACAGGGGTTACACGAGCAGTACTTC.

Notes on this clone: The conserved final phenylalanine or tryptophan is absent from the CDR3, which likely points to a read error. The DNA is omitted, as the CDR3 cannot be located on it reliably, and the CDR3 follows TCRdb's listing. This sequence joins TRBV2 and TRBJ1-2; the table's D call, TRBD1, was not checked against the DNA. The CDR3 adds up to 8 amino acids, both ends counted. In germline, CDR1 is SNHLY, CDR2 FYNNEI. Here the CDR3 reads CASRGADL.

The rearrangement joins TRBV30 to TRBJ1-5, with a weak D call TRBD1 (5 bases). Germline-derived CDR1 and CDR2 are GTSNPN and SVGIG (reference sequence). There are 15 residues in the CDR3. V lost 5 bases and J lost 0, with 14 bases in between. CDR3 loop: CAWGAKLYSNQPQHF. The CDR3 DNA follows: TGTGCCTGGGGGGCCAAACTATATAGCAATCAGCCCCAGCATTTT.

V usage is TRBV9 and J usage is TRBJ1-2, with 9 bases that match TRBD1. Germline assignment: CDR1 SGDLS and CDR2 YYNGEE. With 3 bases clipped from V and 4 bases from J, the junction kept 7 bases outside the gene matches. The CDR3 totals 15 residues. In DNA, the CDR3 is TGTGCCAGCAGCGCCTCGACAGGGGGAGGCTATGGCTACACCTTC. It codes for CASSASTGGGYGYTF. The variable domain in full, completed from reference TRBV9 and TRBJ1-2, reads DSGVTQTPKHLITATGQRVTLRCSPRSGDLSVYWYQQSLDQGLQFLIQYYNGEERAKGNILERFSAQQFPDLHSELNLSSLELGDSALYFCASSASTGGGYGYTFGSGTRLTVV.

The V and J genes are TRBV13 and TRBJ2-3; D perhaps matches TRBD1 (5 bases). From germline, CDR1 is PRHDT and CDR2 FYEKMQ (reference sequence). This CDR3 comprises 16 residues. The V end was cut by 0 bases, the J end by 2 bases, with 12 bases between. The CDR3 is CASSLGGDSYTDTQYF. The CDR3 DNA is TGTGCCAGCAGCTTAGGCGGAGACAGTTACACAGATACGCAGTATTTT.

V usage is TRBV5-1 and J usage is TRBJ1-1; D is ambiguous. The germline V gene encodes CDR1 SGHRS and CDR2 YFSETQ. Trimming removed 1 base from V and 8 bases from J, with 21 bases in between. The CDR3 spans 16 residues. CDR3 DNA: TGCGCCAGCAGCTTGCCTCCCACGGACGCAAGCGGGGAAGCTTTCTTT. The encoded protein is CASSLPPTDASGEAFF. Full variable domain (outside the CDR3, taken from reference TRBV5-1 and TRBJ1-1): KAGVTQTPRYLIKTRGQQVTLSCSPISGHRSVSWYQQTPGQGLQFLFEYFSETQRNKGNFPGRFSGRQFSNSRSEMNVSTLELGDSALYLCASSLPPTDASGEAFFGQGTRLTVV.